The present entry profiles one T cell receptor (beta chain) with its context. This clonotype was counted many times. Its antigen is unknown. No much larger clone is present one base from it, and per-base qualities are unavailable. The data were obtained in a study of response to subunit inactivated influenza vaccine (dated by TCRdb to about 2018). At the level of the whole study: To follow how T cells responded to a trivalent subunit inactivated influenza vaccine, the researchers relied on deep quantitative profiling of the T cell receptor repertoire.

The sample's time point, from its label and the paper: approximately 40 days after influenza vaccine administration. Overall study results and their limits: It was suggested by the authors that each seasonal influenza vaccination may recruit only a limited number of new T cells.

The protocol used for the library was RT-PCR. This sample was sequenced with an Illumina HiSeq 2500. TCRdb reran the public reads through fastp at Q25 and MiXCR, keeping productive beta chains. All rows with the same CDR3 protein become a single entry with the most common DNA and genes. The sample yields over 400,000 distinct CDR3 sequences; approximately 10% were counted once. The ten largest clones capture 10% to 15% of the sample. Reading the germline V gene gives CDR1 SGHDT and CDR2 YYEEEE. The germline V end is reduced by 6 bases and the J end by 7 bases; junction bases left unmatched: 9. From the cysteine through the phenylalanine, the CDR3 covers 14 amino acids. Only the CDR3 portion is preserved as DNA: 42 bases, with reading frame beginning at the first base.

The specimen was PBMCs from blood, collected 40 to 50 days after vaccination. The sequence was collected from a man in his forties or fifties who received an inactivated influenza vaccine. Donor details come from another sample of the same person, matched by shared clones. The receptor chain draws on TRBV5-6 and TRBJ2-1; TRBD2 agrees with 8 junctional bases. CDR3 region: CASIPGGAGNEQFF. The DNA reads as follows: TGTGCCAGCATCCCCGGGGGGGCTGGGAATGAGCAGTTCTTC.